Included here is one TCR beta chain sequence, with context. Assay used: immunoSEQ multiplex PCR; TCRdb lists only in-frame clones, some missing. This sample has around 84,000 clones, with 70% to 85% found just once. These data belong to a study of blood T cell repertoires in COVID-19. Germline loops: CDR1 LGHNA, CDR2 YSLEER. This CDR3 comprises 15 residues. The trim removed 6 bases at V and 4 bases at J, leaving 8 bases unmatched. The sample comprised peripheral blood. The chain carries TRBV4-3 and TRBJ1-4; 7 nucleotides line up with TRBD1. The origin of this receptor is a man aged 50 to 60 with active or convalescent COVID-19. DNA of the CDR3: TGCGCCAGCAGACCGGGACAGTTGGATAATGAAAAACTGTTTTTT. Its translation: CASRPGQLDNEKLFF.